These 29 T cell receptor beta chains were sequenced from one sample in a study of tumor and adjacent non-tumor tissue in lung cancer. The template was RNA from unsorted bulk tissue. A modified ARM-PCR protocol with three rounds of nested PCR amplified TCRbeta. From the multiplex PCR reads, TCRdb called clonotypes with MiXCR, one entry per CDR3 protein. The sample carries roughly 150,000 distinct CDR3 sequences, about 71% recorded once. Sequencing input: lung tumor tissue. All receptors come from a man in his sixties with small cell lung cancer.

This clonotype was counted once. This may come from a read error, since a much larger clone is one base off. DNA for the CDR3: TGTGCCAGCAGTTTGACAGGGGTGACTGAGCAGTTCTTC. Protein product: CASSLTGVTEQFF. The gene calls are TRBV12-3 or TRBV12-4 and TRBJ2-1; 8 bases fit TRBD1. This CDR3 spans 13 amino acids. V gave up 3 bases and J gave up 9 bases; unmatched junction bases: 4.

The J gene is TRBJ1-1, the V gene TRBV7-9; D may be TRBD1 (6 bases). V was cut by 4 bases and J by 0 bases, with 12 bases left in between. Germline CDR1 is SEHNR and CDR2 is FQNEAQ (reference sequence). The CDR3 length is 15 residues. CDR3 sequence (DNA): TGTGCCAGCAGCTATTCCGGGACAATGAACACTGAAGCTTTCTTT. This codes for CASSYSGTMNTEAFF. Variable domain in full (rest from reference TRBV7-9 and TRBJ1-1): DTGVSQNPRHKITKRGQNVTFRCDPISEHNRLYWYRQTLGQGPEFLTYFQNEAQLEKSRLLSDRFSAERPKGSFSTLEIQRTEQGDSAMYLCASSYSGTMNTEAFFGQGTRLTVV.

In its sample, this clonotype was seen many times. This may arise from a read error, as a much more abundant clone is one base away. J is TRBJ2-7 and V is TRBV11-2, with D hard to call. The CDR3 has 12 amino acids. The germline gives CDR1 SGHAT, CDR2 FQNNGV. CDR3 DNA sequence: TGTGCCGGCAGCCTCGAGTCCTACGAGCAGTACTTC. Translation gives CAGSLESYEQYF.

The chain carries TRBV29-1 and TRBJ2-6; D gene uncertain. The CDR3 sequence is 14 residues long. The germline V gene encodes CDR1 SQVTM and CDR2 ANQGSEA. Trimming removed 2 bases at V and 6 bases at J, with 11 bases between. CDR3 sequence: CSVEPEPVANVLTF. Here the CDR3 DNA reads TGCAGCGTTGAACCGGAGCCTGTGGCCAACGTCCTGACTTTC.

This clonotype was detected only a few times. The gene calls are TRBV4-1 and TRBJ2-2; 8 bases fit TRBD1. This CDR3 spans 16 amino acids. V dropped 1 base and J dropped 6; count of bases not matched to a gene: 7. The V gene's germline CDR1 is MGHRA and CDR2 YSYEKL. CDR3 sequence reads: CASSQGDRRGAGELFF. The CDR3 DNA reads as TGCGCCAGCAGCCAAGGGGACAGGAGAGGGGCCGGGGAGCTGTTTTTT.

This clonotype was observed many times. This chain connects TRBV20-1 to TRBJ1-2, with D perhaps TRBD1 (5 bases). V was cut by 0 bases and J by 6 bases, with 14 bases left in between. There are 14 residues in the CDR3. Germline lookup yields CDR1 DFQATT and CDR2 SNEGSKA (reference sequence). CDR3 residues: CSARDAGTGDGYTF. CDR3 bases: TGCAGTGCTAGAGATGCCGGGACTGGGGATGGCTACACCTTC.

Concerning this clonotype itself: At one of its ends the junction is not consistent with the germline gene, which may arise from a read error. The genes are TRBV20-1 and TRBJ2-5; 9 positions match TRBD2. The germline V gene encodes CDR1 DFQATT and CDR2 SNEGSKA (reference sequence). The length of the CDR3 is 15 residues. The CDR3 protein is CSATTSGRGVETQYF. CDR3 nucleotide sequence: TGTAGTGCAACGACTAGCGGAAGGGGAGTAGAGACCCAGTACTTC.

As regards this clonotype: A single base separates this from a much larger clone, so it may be a read error. The CDR3 does not end in the conserved phenylalanine or tryptophan, so this is likely a read error. The V gene is TRBV12-3 or TRBV12-4, the J gene TRBJ2-3; maybe TRBD1 (6 bases). The length of the CDR3 is 18 residues. The germline V and J ends were trimmed by 5 bases and 4 bases, with 25 bases remaining between them. The CDR3 loop reads CASSQTGVVLRLSDTQYI. CDR3 nucleotides: TGTGCCAGCAGTCAGACAGGTGTCGTCCTCAGACTTTCAGATACGCAGTATATT.

Comment on this clonotype: An end of the junction differs from the germline gene, which may be a read error. The chain carries TRBV6-1 and TRBJ1-2; D not resolved. The CDR3 has 14 amino acids. Germline CDR1 MNHNS, CDR2 SASEGT. CDR3 sequence: CASSEERLGYGYIF. The DNA for the CDR3 is TGTGCCAGCAGTGAAGAAAGACTCGGCTATGGCTACATCTTC.

In regard to this clonotype: A read error may produce the germline difference seen at one junction end. The chain carries TRBV11-2 and TRBJ1-2, with TRBD1 as a possible D gene (6 bases). In germline, CDR1 is SGHAT, CDR2 FQNNGV. The CDR3 extends over 14 amino acids. The CDR3 is CASTLAGTRYGYIF. The CDR3 bases are TGTGCCAGCACCTTAGCCGGGACAAGGTACGGCTACATCTTC.

The CDR3, as DNA: TGTGCCAGCAGCCGACGAGGGACTAGCGGGTGGGTTGAGCAGTTCTTC. This encodes CASSRRGTSGWVEQFF. The chain has TRBV7-2 and TRBJ2-1; 12 nucleotides line up with TRBD2. V lost 5 bases, J lost 9 bases, and 11 bases stayed unmatched. Looked up from germline, CDR1 is SGHTA and CDR2 is FQGNSA. CDR3 length equals 16 residues.

A few counts support this clonotype. This chain uses TRBV7-9 with TRBJ1-2; D uncertain. The CDR3 extends over 14 amino acids. Deletions cut 5 bases from V and 5 bases from J, with 15 bases between. Germline assignment: CDR1 SEHNR and CDR2 FQNEAQ (reference sequence). DNA of the CDR3: TGTGCCAGCAGCAAGGACCGCCTGCCTTATGGCTACACCTTC. Encoded protein: CASSKDRLPYGYTF. The complete variable domain, with remaining parts taken from reference TRBV7-9 and TRBJ1-2, reads DTGVSQNPRHKITKRGQNVTFRCDPISEHNRLYWYRQTLGQGPEFLTYFQNEAQLEKSRLLSDRFSAERPKGSFSTLEIQRTEQGDSAMYLCASSKDRLPYGYTFGSGTRLTVV.

This clonotype appeared a few times. The V call is TRBV7-2, the J call TRBJ2-1, with 8 bases identical to TRBD1. The CDR3 contains 14 residues. With 4 bases clipped from V and 9 bases from J, the junction kept 8 bases outside the gene matches. Germline-derived CDR1 and CDR2 are SGHTA and FQGNSA. CDR3 region: CASSYRGAPSEQFF. CDR3 DNA sequence: TGTGCCAGCAGCTACAGGGGGGCCCCCAGTGAGCAGTTCTTC.

Of note for this clonotype: Its ends do not fully match the called genes, so a read error is possible. This sequence joins TRBV20-1 and TRBJ2-1, with 12 bases aligning to TRBD2. CDR1 and CDR2 (germline): DFQATT, SNEGSKA (reference sequence). The CDR3 sequence is 17 residues long. The CDR3 nucleotides read TGCAGTGCCGCTCTCAGTGCTAGCGGGAGGGCCGGGAATGAGCGGTTCTTC. As protein: CSAALSASGRAGNERFF.

As concerns this clonotype: An end of the junction does not agree with germline; a read error may underlie this. This chain uses TRBV4-1 with TRBJ2-1, with D possibly being TRBD2 (6 bases). The CDR3 length is 16 residues. Germline CDR1 reads MGHRA; CDR2 reads YSYEKL. CDR3 sequence: CASSQEGGILPNEQFF. The CDR3 coding sequence is TGCGCCAGTAGCCAAGAGGGAGGTATTCTTCCCAATGAGCAGTTCTTC.

This clonotype occurred a few times. This chain joins TRBV20-1 and TRBJ2-3; no clear D gene. This CDR3 spans 12 amino acids. Germline values: CDR1 DFQATT, CDR2 SNEGSKA (reference sequence). V gave up 5 bases and J gave up 2 bases, with 8 bases separating them. The CDR3 is CSARQITDTQYF. The CDR3 bases are TGCAGTGCTCGGCAGATCACAGATACGCAGTATTTT.

Concerning this clonotype: The junction departs from the called germline gene at one end, perhaps through a read error. V usage is TRBV29-1 and J usage is TRBJ2-7; no clear D. Per the germline V gene, CDR1 is SQVTM and CDR2 is ANQGSEA. The CDR3 contains 13 residues. CDR3 in DNA: TGCAGCGTTGTAGTTGGGATCTCCCACGAGCAGTACTTC. Encoded protein: CSVVVGISHEQYF.

The chain links TRBV12-3 or TRBV12-4 to TRBJ2-1, with D hard to call. The length of the CDR3 is 12 residues. The V and J ends lost 5 bases and 10 bases respectively, with 12 bases between them. The CDR3 is CASSGVLKEQFF. In DNA, the CDR3 is TGTGCCAGCAGTGGTGTCTTAAAGGAGCAGTTCTTC.

Turning to this clonotype: Compared with germline, one end of the junction differs, possibly owing to a read error. The chain has TRBV11-1 and TRBJ2-2, with 8 positions matching TRBD1. Germline-derived CDR1 and CDR2 are SGHAT and FQDESV (reference sequence). CDR3 length equals 16 residues. This chain's CDR3 is CASSSPDRVGTRELFF. DNA of the CDR3: TGTGCCAGCAGCTCCCCGGACAGGGTAGGCACCAGGGAACTGTTTTTT.

Note on this clonotype: A junction boundary mismatches the germline segment, possibly from a read error. This chain uses TRBV10-2 with TRBJ2-1; D gene unclear. The CDR3 spans 11 residues. Germline loops: CDR1 WSHSY, CDR2 SAAADI. DNA for the CDR3: TGCGCCAGCGGTGAGTCGACCGGGCGGTTCTTC. The encoded protein is CASGESTGRFF.

Concerning this clonotype itself: With a much larger clone just one base away, this may be a read error. The chain joins TRBV20-1 to TRBJ2-7; 8 bases align to TRBD2. The germline gives CDR1 DFQATT, CDR2 SNEGSKA (reference sequence). V shed 8 bases and J 4 bases; nucleotides not matched to a gene: 10. This CDR3 has 13 amino acids. The CDR3: CSSREGLTYEQYF. The CDR3, as DNA: TGCAGTTCACGGGAGGGCCTAACGTACGAGCAGTACTTC.

Regarding this clonotype: One junction end does not reproduce the germline sequence, and a read error may be involved. The chain carries TRBV20-1 and TRBJ1-5; 7 bases are shared with TRBD1. The CDR3 loop spans 19 amino acids. Germline CDR1 is DFQATT and CDR2 is SNEGSKA (reference sequence). CDR3 residues: CSARSPFDRDSYSDQPQHF. For the CDR3, the DNA is TGCAGTGCTAGGTCCCCCTTTGACAGGGATAGTTATAGCGATCAGCCCCAGCATTTT.

Concerning this clonotype: Relative to the germline gene, one junction end is altered; a read error may explain this. The V call is TRBV11-3, the J call TRBJ2-1; the match to TRBD2 covers 13 bases. Germline CDR1 is SGHNT and CDR2 is YENEEA. The CDR3 has 18 residues. The chain's CDR3 is CSSIPRTSGSRSHNEQFF. The CDR3 region has the DNA TGTTCCAGCATCCCCCGGACTAGCGGGAGTAGATCCCACAATGAGCAGTTCTTC. The complete variable domain, with remaining parts taken from reference TRBV11-3 and TRBJ2-1, reads EAGVVQSPRYKIIEKKQPVAFWCNPISGHNTLYWYLQNLGQGPELLIRYENEEAVDDSQLPKDRFSAERLKGVDSTLKIQPAELGDSAVYLCSSIPRTSGSRSHNEQFFGPGTRLTVL.

With respect to this clonotype: Because the CDR3 is missing its conserved closing phenylalanine or tryptophan, this is likely a read error. DNA for the CDR3: TGCAGTGCTAGAGCCATGGGGTTCTGGTCGGACACGCAGTATTCT. It codes for CSARAMGFWSDTQYS. This chain uses TRBV20-1 with TRBJ2-3; D uncertain. The CDR3 loop spans 15 amino acids. With 1 base removed from V and 9 bases from J, the gap between germline ends came to 20 bases. CDR1 DFQATT and CDR2 SNEGSKA come from the germline V gene (reference sequence).

V gene TRBV11-3 combines with J gene TRBJ2-3, with 11 bases lining up with TRBD2. This CDR3 is 15 amino acids long. Trimming at V came to 5 bases and at J to 2 bases, leaving 3 bases not matched to a gene. The germline gives CDR1 SGHNT, CDR2 YENEEA. The CDR3 DNA follows: TGTGCCAGCAGCGAGGGACTAGCGGACACAGATACGCAGTATTTT. As protein: CASSEGLADTDTQYF.

V is TRBV12-5 and J is TRBJ2-1, with 10 positions matching TRBD2. J gave up 2 bases and V 5 bases, and 9 bases lay outside the gene matches. The CDR3 length is 17 residues. Germline lookup yields CDR1 LGHNT and CDR2 FRNRAP. The CDR3 loop reads CASGPPLAGAAYNEQFF. The CDR3 coding sequence is TGTGCTAGTGGTCCCCCGCTAGCGGGAGCGGCCTACAATGAGCAGTTCTTC.

On this clonotype: One end of the junction is discordant with germline, which a read error may explain. The chain employs TRBV11-2 and TRBJ2-1, with D perhaps matching TRBD2 (5 bases). The CDR3 is made up of 13 amino acids. Germline V CDR1 and CDR2: SGHAT, FQNNGV. CDR3 bases: TGTGCCAGCAGCCTAAGTTGGGAGAATGAGCATTTCTTC. Translation gives CASSLSWENEHFF.

Comments on this clonotype: Relative to the germline gene, one junction end is altered; a read error may explain this. The chain employs TRBV11-3 and TRBJ2-1; TRBD2 agrees at 8 bases. CDR1 and CDR2 from the germline V gene are SGHNT and YENEEA. CDR3 length: 17 residues. CDR3 protein: CARSSGLVGGPYNEQFF. CDR3 bases: TGTGCCAGGAGCTCGGGACTAGTGGGAGGGCCCTACAATGAACAGTTCTTC.

In regard to this clonotype: The junction departs from the called germline gene at one end, perhaps through a read error. The chain has TRBV11-2 and TRBJ1-1; D is ambiguous. The CDR3 loop spans 12 amino acids. The germline gives CDR1 SGHAT, CDR2 FQNNGV. The CDR3 DNA sequence: TGTGCCCGCAGCTTAGTCTGGGGTGAAACTTTCTTC. Translating gives CARSLVWGETFF.